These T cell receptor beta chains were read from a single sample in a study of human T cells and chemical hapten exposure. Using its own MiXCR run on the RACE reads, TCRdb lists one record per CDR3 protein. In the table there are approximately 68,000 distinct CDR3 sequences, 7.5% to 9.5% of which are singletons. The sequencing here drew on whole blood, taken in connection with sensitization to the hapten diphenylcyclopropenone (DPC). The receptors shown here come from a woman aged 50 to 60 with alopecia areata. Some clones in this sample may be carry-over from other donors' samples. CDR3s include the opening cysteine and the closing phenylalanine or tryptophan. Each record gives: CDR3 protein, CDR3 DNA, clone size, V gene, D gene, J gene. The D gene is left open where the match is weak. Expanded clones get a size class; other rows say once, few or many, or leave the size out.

CASSLETLGQQYF TGCGCCAGCAGCTTGGAAACTCTTGGGCAGCAGTACTTC . TRBV5-1 . TRBJ2-7
CASSLGDSTEAFF TGTGCCAGCAGCTTAGGGGACAGCACTGAAGCTTTCTTT . TRBV7-9 TRBD1 TRBJ1-1
CASSYSVPGARGYTF TGTGCCAGCAGTTATTCAGTTCCAGGGGCTCGAGGCTACACCTTC many TRBV6-5 . TRBJ1-2
CASSEGLNTDTQYF TGTGCCAGCAGTGAGGGACTAAACACAGATACGCAGTATTTT many TRBV11-2 TRBD2 TRBJ2-3
CASSSILTDNYGYTF TGTGCCAGCAGCTCTATCTTGACAGACAACTATGGCTACACCTTC few TRBV5-4 . TRBJ1-2
CASSNNRLAKNIQYF TGTGCCAGCAGTAATAATAGGCTAGCCAAAAACATTCAGTACTTC many TRBV6-5 . TRBJ2-4
CSARGQTNNYGYTF TGCAGTGCTAGAGGACAGACCAATAACTATGGCTACACCTTC few TRBV20-1 . TRBJ1-2
CASSSSGTSANEQFF TGTGCCAGCAGCTCGTCCGGGACATCCGCGAATGAGCAGTTCTTC many TRBV7-9 . TRBJ2-1
CASSLAGAGETNEKLFF TGTGCCAGCAGCTTAGCTGGGGCAGGGGAAACTAATGAAAAACTGTTTTTT many TRBV7-2 . TRBJ1-4
CASSEQSVAKNIQYF TGTGCCAGCAGTGAGCAAAGCGTTGCCAAAAACATTCAGTACTTC few TRBV2 . TRBJ2-4
CASSSQGPNQPQHF TGTGCCAGCAGTTCTCAGGGGCCCAATCAGCCCCAGCATTTT many TRBV12-3/TRBV12-4 . TRBJ1-5
CASSLALATDTQYF TGTGCCAGCAGCTTAGCCCTAGCAACAGATACGCAGTATTTT few TRBV11-1 . TRBJ2-3
CSADRGHEQYF TGCAGCGCGGACAGGGGCCACGAGCAGTACTTC . TRBV29-1 TRBD1 TRBJ2-7
CASSFWDRREAFF TGTGCCAGCAGTTTTTGGGACAGGAGAGAAGCTTTCTTT few TRBV12-3/TRBV12-4 TRBD1 TRBJ1-1
CATSGPFRTEAFF TGTGCCACCTCTGGCCCATTTCGGACTGAAGCTTTCTTT . TRBV5-4 . TRBJ1-1
CASSVTTGVNTEAFF TGTGCCAGCAGTGTAACGACAGGGGTGAACACTGAAGCTTTCTTT . TRBV2 TRBD1 TRBJ1-1
CSARCGGYNEQFF TGCAGTGCTAGATGTGGCGGTTACAATGAGCAGTTCTTC . TRBV20-1 . TRBJ2-1
CSVGRMNAEAFF TGCAGCGTAGGACGGATGAACGCTGAAGCTTTCTTT many TRBV29-1 . TRBJ1-1
CASSPTSDLTDTQYF TGTGCCAGCAGCCCGACTAGCGATCTCACAGATACGCAGTATTTT many TRBV7-6 TRBD2 TRBJ2-3
CASSLNRLPGNTIYF TGTGCCAGCAGCTTAAATCGGCTGCCTGGAAACACCATATATTTT many TRBV7-7 . TRBJ1-3
CASSLDRNYGYTF TGTGCCAGCAGCTTGGATAGGAATTATGGCTACACCTTC many TRBV5-4 . TRBJ1-2
CASSLPPGLADYEQYF TGTGCCAGCAGCCTCCCGCCGGGACTAGCGGATTACGAGCAGTACTTC . TRBV7-9 TRBD2 TRBJ2-7
CASSYSVSGNTIYF TGTGCCAGCAGTTACTCTGTCTCTGGAAACACCATATATTTT . TRBV6-5 . TRBJ1-3
CASSELAGDTDTQYF TGTGCCAGCAGTGAACTAGCGGGCGACACAGATACGCAGTATTTT . TRBV6-1 TRBD2 TRBJ2-3
CSVARAMNTEAFF TGCAGCGTAGCCCGGGCCATGAACACTGAAGCTTTCTTT many TRBV29-1 . TRBJ1-1
CASSLATSGRTGELFF TGCGCCAGCAGCTTGGCGACTAGCGGTCGGACCGGGGAGCTGTTTTTT few TRBV5-1 TRBD2 TRBJ2-2
CAIASSGGNYNEQFF TGTGCCATCGCCTCATCGGGCGGAAACTACAATGAGCAGTTCTTC . TRBV24-1 . TRBJ2-1
CASSLRRSTDTQYF TGTGCCAGCAGTTTAAGGCGGAGCACAGATACGCAGTATTTT few TRBV12-3/TRBV12-4 . TRBJ2-3
CASSWDILNIQYF TGTGCCAGCAGCTGGGACATACTAAACATTCAGTACTTC . TRBV7-2 . TRBJ2-4
CASSLQGDQPQHF TGTGCCAGCAGTTTGCAGGGGGATCAGCCCCAGCATTTT many TRBV28 TRBD1 TRBJ1-5
CASSQGLDPNQPQHF TGTGCCAGCAGTCAGGGACTGGACCCCAATCAGCCCCAGCATTTT many TRBV6-6 . TRBJ1-5
CASSGELSYNSPLHF TGCGCCAGCAGCGGGGAGCTTTCCTATAATTCACCCCTCCACTTT many TRBV5-1 . TRBJ1-6
CSALPGTGDEKLFF TGCAGTGCTCTTCCCGGGACAGGGGACGAAAAACTGTTTTTT . TRBV20-1 TRBD1 TRBJ1-4
CSARKLARDTQYF TGCAGTGCTAGAAAACTAGCTCGGGATACGCAGTATTTT many TRBV20-1 . TRBJ2-3
CSVEWSGVNYGYTF TGCAGCGTTGAATGGTCTGGGGTTAACTATGGCTACACCTTC many TRBV29-1 . TRBJ1-2
CASSYSGVTNEKLFF TGTGCCAGCAGTTACTCTGGGGTAACTAATGAAAAACTGTTTTTT many TRBV6-5 . TRBJ1-4
CASSLGRSRVQPQHF TGTGCCAGCAGCTTAGGCAGGAGTCGGGTGCAGCCCCAGCATTTT few TRBV7-8 . TRBJ1-5
CASSYQPGQGADTQYF TGTGCCAGCAGTTACCAGCCGGGACAGGGCGCAGATACGCAGTATTTT few TRBV12-3/TRBV12-4 TRBD1 TRBJ2-3